What follows describes a single T cell receptor beta chain. Its target antigen remains unknown. One base away there is no much larger clone; base qualities are not given. The data were taken from a study of blood T cell repertoires in COVID-19 (dated by TCRdb to about 2020). Concerning the study at large: Collaborator samples came from the United States, Italy and Spain and covered acute and convalescent phases of COVID-19. The prospective study material was composed of cDNA or gDNA derived from T cells, B-cell-depleted T cells, or PBMCs. Subjects who had been exposed to COVID-19, were actively infected with it, or had recovered from it provided the deeply sampled blood TCRbeta repertoires that made up the dataset. The repertoires were released in a freely available public database meant as a resource for research on the immune response to SARS-CoV-2. The samples were drawn from two sources: the first 160 participants of the ongoing ImmuneRACE study, and over 1,000 subjects contributed by 6 global collaborators. The sample metadata nearly always contained a de-identified subject ID, COVID-19 status, age in years and sex. Where available, HLA class I and class II types were taken from metadata supplied by the sample provider and were not determined by assay-based typing.

TCRbeta CDR3 regions were amplified from genomic DNA by means of the immunoSEQ Assay, a bias-controlled multiplex PCR. For the original study's pipeline: Nucleated cell counts per sample were estimated from amplification of reference gene primers within the assay. Sequence reads were collapsed and filtered to measure the absolute abundance of every unique TCRbeta CDR3 rearrangement. For each sample, productive Simpson clonality was calculated as the square root of Simpson's diversity index across productive rearrangements. The table was pulled from immuneACCESS by TCRdb, which kept in-frame rearrangements only. Such tables lose some clones; where checked, under half of the loss comes from unresolved V genes, and the rest has no known cause. Clonal size and the V and J genes are those of that table, whereas D and trimming came from the DNA. This sample holds roughly 110,000 clones; 65% to 80% were observed only once. The top ten constitute 4% to 5.5% of the sample.

Collaborating institutions collected whole blood in K2EDTA tubes following their own protocols. For TCRbeta analysis, collaborators shipped samples as frozen whole blood, isolated PBMCs, or DNA extracted from either of those sample types. From its cysteine to its phenylalanine, the CDR3 spans 14 amino acids. Only CDR3 DNA is held: 42 bases, read in frame from base 1. CDR1 SGHTA and CDR2 FQGTGA are derived from the germline V gene. A distance of 10 bases separates the germline ends of V and J, which lose 5 bases and 2 bases respectively. General conclusions and limits of the study: How much clinical and demographic metadata was included differed by source and by participant, and the metadata was provided uncurated.

The receptor was derived from a man aged 70-80 years with acute or convalescent COVID-19. The chain is encoded by TRBV7-3 joined to TRBJ2-1; the D gene is perhaps TRBD2, on 7 matching bases. The sample consisted of peripheral blood. Here the CDR3 is given as CASSKGGTYNEQFF. The DNA is as follows: TGTGCCAGCAGCAAGGGGGGGACCTACAATGAGCAGTTCTTC.